The clone carrying this T cell receptor (beta chain) was observed many times. In germline, CDR1 is SGHRS, CDR2 YFSETQ. The trim removed 4 bases at V and 5 bases at J, leaving 7 bases unmatched. This CDR3 contains 14 residues. The data derive from a study of HIV-infected patients and healthy controls. TCRdb reanalysed the 5' RACE reads using MiXCR and keeps one entry per CDR3 protein. The sample includes tens of thousands of distinct CDR3 sequences, roughly a sixth of them seen just once. The rearrangement uses TRBV5-1 and TRBJ1-2, with 8 bases identical to TRBD1. The specimen was CD4+ T cells from blood. The sequence came from a human donor in good health. CDR3 loop: CASSRQTGDYGYTF. CDR3 sequence (DNA): TGCGCCAGCAGCCGGCAGACAGGGGATTATGGCTACACCTTC.